Below, one T cell receptor beta chain is given with its context. Antigen unknown. Measured with immunoSEQ multiplex PCR; TCRdb has only the in-frame clones, and not every one. The table has fewer than 12,000 clones, 70% to 80% seen once. The record originates from a study of OX40 agonist ivuxolimab in advanced cancers. Study details: Patients enrolled in dose escalation were diagnosed with hepatocellular carcinoma, melanoma, renal cell or head and neck cancer. The study's findings and limits: Clones of CD4+ and CD8+ blood T cells grew by week 6 at doses of 0.1 to 3.0 mg/kg.

The germline V gene encodes CDR1 KGHSY and CDR2 FQNENV. This CDR3 is 15 amino acids long. The V gene lost 1 base and the J gene lost 2 bases, with 9 bases spanning the gap. The sequenced sample was CD4+ or CD8+ T cells sorted from blood, obtained in a trial of the OX40 agonist ivuxolimab. The rearrangement links TRBV16 to TRBJ2-1; maybe TRBD1 (6 bases). This receptor was identified in an adult with an advanced solid tumor such as melanoma, head and neck, liver or kidney cancer. The CDR3 coding sequence is TGTGCCAGCAGCCAATTTAGGGGGACCTACAATGAGCAGTTCTTC. This translates into CASSQFRGTYNEQFF. Full variable domain (outside the CDR3, taken from reference TRBV16 and TRBJ2-1): GEEVAQTPKHLVRGEGQKAKLYCAPIKGHSYVFWYQQVLKNEFKFLISFQNENVFDETGMPKERFSAKCLPNSPCSLEIQATKLEDSAVYFCASSQFRGTYNEQFFGPGTRLTVL.